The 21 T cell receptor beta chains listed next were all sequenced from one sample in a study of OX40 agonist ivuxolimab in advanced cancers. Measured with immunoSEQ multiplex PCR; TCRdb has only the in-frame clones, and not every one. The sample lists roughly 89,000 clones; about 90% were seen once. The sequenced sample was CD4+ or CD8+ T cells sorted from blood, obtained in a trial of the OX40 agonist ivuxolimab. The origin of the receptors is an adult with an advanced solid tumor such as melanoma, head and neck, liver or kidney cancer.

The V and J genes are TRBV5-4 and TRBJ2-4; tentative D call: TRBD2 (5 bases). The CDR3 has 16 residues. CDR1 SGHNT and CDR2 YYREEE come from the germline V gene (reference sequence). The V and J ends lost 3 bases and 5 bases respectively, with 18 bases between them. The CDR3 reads CASSSRTHAFENIQYF. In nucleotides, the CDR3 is TGTGCCAGCAGCTCAAGGACTCATGCTTTCGAAAACATTCAGTACTTC. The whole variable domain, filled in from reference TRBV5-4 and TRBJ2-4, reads ETGVTQSPTHLIKTRGQQVTLRCSSQSGHNTVSWYQQALGQGPQFIFQYYREEENGRGNFPPRFSGLQFPNYSSELNVNALELDDSALYLCASSSRTHAFENIQYFGAGTRLSVL.

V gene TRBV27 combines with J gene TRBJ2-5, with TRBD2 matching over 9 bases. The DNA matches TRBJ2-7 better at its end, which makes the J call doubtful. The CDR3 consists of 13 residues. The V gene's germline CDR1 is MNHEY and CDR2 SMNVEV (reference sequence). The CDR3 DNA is TGTGCCAGCAAATTTAGCGGGAGCTACGAGCAGTACTTC. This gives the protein CASKFSGSYEQYF.

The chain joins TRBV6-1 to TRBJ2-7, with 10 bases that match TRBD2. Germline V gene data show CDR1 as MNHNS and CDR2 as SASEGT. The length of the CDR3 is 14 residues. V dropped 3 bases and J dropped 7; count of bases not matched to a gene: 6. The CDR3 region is CASSEGLAPKEQYF. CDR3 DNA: TGTGCCAGCAGTGAGGGACTAGCGCCGAAGGAGCAGTACTTC.

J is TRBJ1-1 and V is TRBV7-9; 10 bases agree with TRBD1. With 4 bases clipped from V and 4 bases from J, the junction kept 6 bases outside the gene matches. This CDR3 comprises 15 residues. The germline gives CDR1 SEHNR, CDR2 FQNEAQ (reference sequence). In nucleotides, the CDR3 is TGTGCCAGCAGCTGGGCGGGACAGGGGCCCACTGAAGCTTTCTTT. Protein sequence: CASSWAGQGPTEAFF.

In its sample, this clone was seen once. Here the CDR3 reads CASGPGEKLFF. The CDR3 DNA reads TGTGCCAGCGGACCCGGCGAAAAACTGTTTTTT. V is TRBV27 and J is TRBJ1-4; D unresolved. V lost 8 bases to trimming and J lost 8 bases, with 9 bases between them. CDR1 and CDR2 from the germline V gene are MNHEY and SMNVEV (reference sequence). CDR3 length: 11 amino acids.

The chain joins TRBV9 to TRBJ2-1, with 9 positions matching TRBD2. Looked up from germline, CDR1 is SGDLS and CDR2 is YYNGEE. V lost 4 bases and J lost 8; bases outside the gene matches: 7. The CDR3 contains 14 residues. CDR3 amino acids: CASSYSGSGDEQFF. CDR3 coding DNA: TGTGCCAGCAGCTATAGCGGGAGTGGCGATGAGCAGTTCTTC.

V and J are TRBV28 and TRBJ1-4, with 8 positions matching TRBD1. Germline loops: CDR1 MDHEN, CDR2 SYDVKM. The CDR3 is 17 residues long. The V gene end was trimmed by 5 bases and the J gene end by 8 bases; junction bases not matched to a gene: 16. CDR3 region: CASSRGTGLTLEEKLFF. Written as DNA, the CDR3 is TGTGCCAGCAGTCGCGGGACAGGACTAACCTTGGAAGAAAAACTGTTTTTT.

In DNA form, the CDR3 reads TGTGCCAGCTTCTCCGGGGCCGGTGAAAAACTGTTTTTT. Residues: CASFSGAGEKLFF. This chain uses TRBV18 with TRBJ1-4; tentatively, D is TRBD1 (5 bases). Trimming left V 7 bases short and J 7 bases short, with 13 bases between. Germline lookup yields CDR1 KGHSH and CDR2 LQKENI. The CDR3 length is 13 residues.

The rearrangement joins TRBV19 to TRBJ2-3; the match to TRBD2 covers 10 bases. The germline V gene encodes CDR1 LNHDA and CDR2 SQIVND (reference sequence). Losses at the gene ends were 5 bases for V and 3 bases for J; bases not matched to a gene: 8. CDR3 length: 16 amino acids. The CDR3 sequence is CASSLASGRVTDTQYF. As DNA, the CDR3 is TGTGCCAGTAGTCTGGCCAGCGGGAGGGTGACAGATACGCAGTATTTT. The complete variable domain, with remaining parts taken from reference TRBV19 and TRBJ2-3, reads DGGITQSPKYLFRKEGQNVTLSCEQNLNHDAMYWYRQDPGQGLRLIYYSQIVNDFQKGDIAEGYSVSREKKESFPLTVTSAQKNPTAFYLCASSLASGRVTDTQYFGPGTRLTVL.

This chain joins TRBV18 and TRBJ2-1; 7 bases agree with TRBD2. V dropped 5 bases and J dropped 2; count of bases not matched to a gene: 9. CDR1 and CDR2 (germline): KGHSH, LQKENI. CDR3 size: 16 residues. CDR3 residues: CASSEMTGGPYNEQFF. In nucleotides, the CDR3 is TGTGCCAGCTCAGAAATGACGGGAGGCCCCTACAATGAGCAGTTCTTC.

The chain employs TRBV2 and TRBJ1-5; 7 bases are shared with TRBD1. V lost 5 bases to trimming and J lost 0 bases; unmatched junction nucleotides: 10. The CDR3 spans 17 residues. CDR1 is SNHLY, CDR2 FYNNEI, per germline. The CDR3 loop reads CASSSGQLPYSNQPQHF. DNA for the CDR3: TGTGCCAGCAGTTCGGGACAGCTTCCCTATAGCAATCAGCCCCAGCATTTT.

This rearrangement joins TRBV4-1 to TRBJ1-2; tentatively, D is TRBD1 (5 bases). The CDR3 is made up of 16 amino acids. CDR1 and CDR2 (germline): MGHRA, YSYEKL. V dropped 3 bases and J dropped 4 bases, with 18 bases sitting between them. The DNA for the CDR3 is TGCGCCAGCAGCCAGCCCCGGGACTGGGTTCGCTATGGCTACACCTTC. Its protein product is CASSQPRDWVRYGYTF.

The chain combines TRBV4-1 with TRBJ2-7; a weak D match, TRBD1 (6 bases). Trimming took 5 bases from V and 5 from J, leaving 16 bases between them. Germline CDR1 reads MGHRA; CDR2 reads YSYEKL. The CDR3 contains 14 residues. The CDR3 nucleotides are TGCGCCAGCAGCTCCGAACAGGGTTTCAACGAGCAGTACTTC. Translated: CASSSEQGFNEQYF.

CDR3 protein: CASSQQGFANEKLFF. DNA of the CDR3: TGTGCCAGCAGCCAACAGGGTTTTGCTAATGAAAAACTGTTTTTT. This sequence joins TRBV7-2 and TRBJ1-4; tentative D call: TRBD1 (6 bases). This CDR3 comprises 15 residues. The germline V gene encodes CDR1 SGHTA and CDR2 FQGNSA. V was clipped by 5 bases and J by 3 bases, with 13 bases between them.

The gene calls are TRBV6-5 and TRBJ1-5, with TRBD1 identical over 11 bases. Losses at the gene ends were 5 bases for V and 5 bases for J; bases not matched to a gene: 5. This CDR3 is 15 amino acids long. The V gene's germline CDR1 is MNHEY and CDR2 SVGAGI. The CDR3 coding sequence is TGTGCCAGCAGTGCCCGGACAGGGGGCGATCAGCCCCAGCATTTT. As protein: CASSARTGGDQPQHF.

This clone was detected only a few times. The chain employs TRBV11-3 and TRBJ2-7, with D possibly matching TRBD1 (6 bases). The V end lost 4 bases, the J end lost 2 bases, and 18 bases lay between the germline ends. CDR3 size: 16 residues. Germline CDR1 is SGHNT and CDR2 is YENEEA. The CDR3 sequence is CASSSPLTGYTYEQYF. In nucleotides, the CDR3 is TGTGCCAGCAGCTCTCCACTTACAGGGTATACCTACGAGCAGTACTTC.

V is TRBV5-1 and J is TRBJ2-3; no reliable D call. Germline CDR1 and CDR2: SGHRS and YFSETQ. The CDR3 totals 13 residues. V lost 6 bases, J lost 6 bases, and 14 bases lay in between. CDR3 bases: TGCGCCAGCATGGTGGGCTCCCGTGATACGCAGTATTTT. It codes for CASMVGSRDTQYF.

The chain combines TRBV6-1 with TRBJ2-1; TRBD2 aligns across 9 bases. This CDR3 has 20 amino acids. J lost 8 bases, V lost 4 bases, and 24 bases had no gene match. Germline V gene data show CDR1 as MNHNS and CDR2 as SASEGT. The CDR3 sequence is CASSGEQVALGLAGFDEQFF. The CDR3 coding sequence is TGTGCCAGCAGTGGAGAACAAGTCGCGTTGGGGCTAGCGGGATTTGATGAGCAGTTCTTC.

CDR3 loop: CASSSGQSGANVLTF. CDR3 bases: TGTGCCAGCAGCTCAGGACAGTCTGGGGCCAACGTCCTGACTTTC. V is TRBV13 and J is TRBJ2-6; a weak D match, TRBD1 (6 bases). The CDR3 is made up of 15 amino acids. Germline CDR1 is PRHDT and CDR2 is FYEKMQ (reference sequence). The V end lost 4 bases, the J end lost 1 base, and 8 bases lay between the germline ends.

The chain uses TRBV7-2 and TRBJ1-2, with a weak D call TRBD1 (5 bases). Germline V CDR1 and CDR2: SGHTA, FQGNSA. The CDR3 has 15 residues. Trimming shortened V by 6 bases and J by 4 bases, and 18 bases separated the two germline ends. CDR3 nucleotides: TGTGCCAGCAGGAACCCGACCGGGACTCGCTATGGCTACACCTTC. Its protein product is CASRNPTGTRYGYTF.

The CDR3: CAISGFNSDNEQFF. In DNA form, the CDR3 reads TGTGCCATCAGTGGCTTTAATTCCGACAATGAGCAGTTCTTC. The chain links TRBV10-3 to TRBJ2-1; D unresolved. This CDR3 region has 14 residues. Looked up from germline, CDR1 is ENHRY and CDR2 is SYGVKD. The germline V and J ends were trimmed by 4 bases and 5 bases, with 12 bases remaining between them.